The T cell receptor (beta chain) under discussion was sequenced for a study of blood T cell repertoires in COVID-19. Study details: Sites across the United States, Italy and Spain contributed samples from acute and convalescent COVID-19. T cells, B-cell-depleted T cells, or PBMCs provided the cDNA or gDNA that served as material.

In the authors' workflow: How many nucleated cells were present was estimated from reference gene primer amplification. Only in-frame clones appear in the TCRdb table, and some are missing; sequencing was by immunoSEQ multiplex PCR. The D gene and trimming were derived from the DNA, and the V and J assignments and clone size from that table. This sample yields about 390,000 clones, of which 80% to 90% are seen a single time; about 2.3% belongs to the top ten. During active infection, Seattle patients enrolled and were then monitored through disease. The trim removed 5 bases at V and 1 base at J, leaving 4 bases unmatched. This CDR3 region has 16 residues. The germline V gene encodes CDR1 LNHDA and CDR2 SQIVND (reference sequence).

The source of this sequence is a woman in her sixties with COVID-19, enrolled during active disease. Sequenced sample: peripheral blood. The chain links TRBV19 to TRBJ1-4; 10 bases map to TRBD1. CDR3 coding DNA: TGTGCCAGTAGTCGACAGGGGGCGGAAACTAATGAAAAACTGTTTTTT. It translates to CASSRQGAETNEKLFF.